This T cell receptor beta chain came from a study of T cells in Graves' hyperthyroidism and ophthalmopathy. General study points: A median around six months before onset, the model predicted ophthalmopathy.

Stable Graves' hyperthyroidism denoted no ophthalmopathy progression over 18 months. Clinical symptoms, serum thyroxine, TRAb, thyroid ultrasound and orbital computed tomography established diagnosis. CDR1 and CDR2 from the germline V gene are SGHKS and YYEKEE (reference sequence). There are 11 residues in the CDR3. Trimming took off 9 bases at V and 7 bases at J, with 11 bases between the two ends. The sample holds many counts of this clonotype. Its specificity is unknown. The TCR beta CDR3 regions underwent amplification using RNA transcripts as the source. TCR CDR3 underwent first-round RT-PCR with the HTBI primer set. MiXCR was run by TCRdb on the multiplex PCR reads, yielding one entry per CDR3 protein. This table holds a few hundred thousand distinct CDR3 sequences, 15% to 19% found once.

The clonotype originates from a woman in her 30s with Graves' hyperthyroidism. The chain is built from TRBV5-5 and TRBJ2-1; D not certain. Sequenced sample: blood. CDR3 sequence (DNA): TGTGCCACTGCCTCCTCGAATGAGCAGTTCTTC. It encodes CATASSNEQFF.